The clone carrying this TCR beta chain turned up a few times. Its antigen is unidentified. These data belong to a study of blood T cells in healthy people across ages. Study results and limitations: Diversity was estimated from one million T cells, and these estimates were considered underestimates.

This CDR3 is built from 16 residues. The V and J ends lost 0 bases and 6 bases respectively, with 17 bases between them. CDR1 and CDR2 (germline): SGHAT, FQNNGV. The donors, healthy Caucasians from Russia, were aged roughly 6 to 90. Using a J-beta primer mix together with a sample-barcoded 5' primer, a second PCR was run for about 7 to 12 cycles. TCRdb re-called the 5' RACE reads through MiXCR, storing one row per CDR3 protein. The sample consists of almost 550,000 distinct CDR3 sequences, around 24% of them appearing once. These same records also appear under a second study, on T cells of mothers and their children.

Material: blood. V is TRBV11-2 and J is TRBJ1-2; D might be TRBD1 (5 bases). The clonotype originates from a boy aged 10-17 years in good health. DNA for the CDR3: TGTGCCAGCAGCTTAGATTTGTCTTCAGGGCAGAATGGCTACACCTTC. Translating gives CASSLDLSSGQNGYTF.